This T cell receptor (beta chain) was retrieved from a study of blood T cell repertoires in COVID-19. About the study: Acute and convalescent COVID-19 samples came from the United States, Italy and Spain. Sources were T cells, B-cell-depleted T cells, or PBMCs; the material itself was cDNA or gDNA.

Per the original data handling: The assay estimated nucleated cells by amplifying reference gene primers. The data were produced by immunoSEQ multiplex PCR, yet TCRdb's version contains in-frame clones alone and is incomplete. The V and J calls and clone size come from that table; D and trimming were worked out from the DNA. This table holds some 260,000 clones, roughly 80% found once. The specimen was peripheral blood. The receptor comes from a man older than 75 with acute or convalescent COVID-19.

The CDR3 DNA reads as TGCAGCGTTGCTGAGAATAGCAATCAGCCCCAGCATTTT. This encodes CSVAENSNQPQHF. The rearrangement links TRBV29-1 to TRBJ1-5, with unresolved D. Looked up from germline, CDR1 is SQVTM and CDR2 is ANQGSEA. Trimming removed 4 bases at V and 0 bases at J, with 7 bases between. The CDR3 covers 13 residues.